The TCR beta chain described here comes from a study of blood T cell repertoires in COVID-19. Study background: T cells, B-cell-depleted T cells, or PBMCs provided the cDNA or gDNA that served as material.

The CDR3 extends over 15 amino acids. V shed 3 bases and J 3 bases; nucleotides not matched to a gene: 5. Germline loops: CDR1 KGHSH, CDR2 LQKENI. In the source study's methods: Reference gene primer amplification in the assay estimated nucleated cell counts. Some clones are missing from TCRdb's copy, which holds only in-frame ones; the method was immunoSEQ multiplex PCR. The DNA was the basis for D and trimming; V, J and clone size are from that table. The sample lists 140,000 to 150,000 clones; 86% were seen once. The sequence derives from a man aged 50 to 59 who had recovered from COVID-19. The material sequenced was PBMCs or T cells enriched from blood (not recorded which). V usage is TRBV18 and J usage is TRBJ2-3; 8 nucleotides match TRBD1. CDR3 sequence reads: CASSPLDRVTDTQYF. The CDR3 DNA is TGTGCCAGCTCACCCCTGGACAGGGTTACAGATACGCAGTATTTT.